Detailed here is one TCR beta chain. The sample is drawn from a study of radiotherapy plus CTLA-4 blockade in lung cancer. Germline V lookup: CDR1 LGHNA, CDR2 YNFKEQ. The CDR3 runs 17 residues. V was pared by 2 bases and J by 0 bases, with 16 bases between. Profiling relied on immunoSEQ multiplex PCR, and the TCRdb table lists in-frame clones only, not all of them. The table records tens of thousands of clones, about 78% of them present only once. The V call is TRBV4-2, the J call TRBJ1-2; tentative D call: TRBD1 (6 bases). The sample here was peripheral blood, taken from a patient treated with radiotherapy plus ipilimumab. The clonotype was recovered from a human donor with non-small cell lung cancer who had a partial response to radiotherapy plus ipilimumab. Some clones in this sample may be carry-over from other donors' samples. The CDR3 nucleotides read TGTGCCAGCAGCCAAACCGGGCCCAGGGGATCTAACTATGGCTACACCTTC. This sequence encodes CASSQTGPRGSNYGYTF.